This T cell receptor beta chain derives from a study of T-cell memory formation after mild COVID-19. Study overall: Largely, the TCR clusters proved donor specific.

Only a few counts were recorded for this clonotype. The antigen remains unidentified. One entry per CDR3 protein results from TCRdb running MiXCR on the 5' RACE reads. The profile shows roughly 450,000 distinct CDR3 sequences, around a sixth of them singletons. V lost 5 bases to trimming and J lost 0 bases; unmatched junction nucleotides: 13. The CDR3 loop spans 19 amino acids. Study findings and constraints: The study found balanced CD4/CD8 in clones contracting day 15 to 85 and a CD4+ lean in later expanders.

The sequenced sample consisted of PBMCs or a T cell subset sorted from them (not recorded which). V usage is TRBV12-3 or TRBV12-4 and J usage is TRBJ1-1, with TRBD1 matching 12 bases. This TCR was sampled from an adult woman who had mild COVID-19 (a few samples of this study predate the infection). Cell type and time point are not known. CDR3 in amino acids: CASSLLHSGTGGMNTEAFF. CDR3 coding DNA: TGTGCCAGCAGTCTCCTCCACTCCGGGACAGGGGGCATGAACACTGAAGCTTTCTTT.